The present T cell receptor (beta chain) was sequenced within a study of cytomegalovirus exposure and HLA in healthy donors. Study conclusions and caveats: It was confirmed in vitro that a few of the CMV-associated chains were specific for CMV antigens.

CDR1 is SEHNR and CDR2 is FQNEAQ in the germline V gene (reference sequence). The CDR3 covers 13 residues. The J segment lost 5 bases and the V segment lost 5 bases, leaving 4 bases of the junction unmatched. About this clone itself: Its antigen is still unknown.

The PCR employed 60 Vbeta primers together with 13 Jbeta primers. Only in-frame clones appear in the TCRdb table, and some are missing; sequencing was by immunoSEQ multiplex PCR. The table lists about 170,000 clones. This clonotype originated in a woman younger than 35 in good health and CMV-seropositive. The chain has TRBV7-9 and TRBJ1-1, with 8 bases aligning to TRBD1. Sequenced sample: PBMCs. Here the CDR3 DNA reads TGTGCCAGCAGCCGACAGGGGATAACTGAAGCTTTCTTT. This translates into CASSRQGITEAFF.